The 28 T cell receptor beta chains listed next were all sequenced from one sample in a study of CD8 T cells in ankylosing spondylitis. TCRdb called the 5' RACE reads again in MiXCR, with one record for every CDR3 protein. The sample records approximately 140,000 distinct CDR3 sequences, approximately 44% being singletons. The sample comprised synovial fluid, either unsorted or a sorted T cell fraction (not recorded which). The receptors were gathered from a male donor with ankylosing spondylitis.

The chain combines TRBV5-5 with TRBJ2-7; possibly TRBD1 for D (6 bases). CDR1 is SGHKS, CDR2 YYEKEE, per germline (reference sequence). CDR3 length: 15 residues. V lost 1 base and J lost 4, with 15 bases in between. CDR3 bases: TGTGCCAGCAGCTTGCCAGGGGAAGTGGAGTACGAGCAGTACTTC. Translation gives CASSLPGEVEYEQYF. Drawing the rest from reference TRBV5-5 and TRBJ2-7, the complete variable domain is DAGVTQSPTHLIKTRGQQVTLRCSPISGHKSVSWYQQVLGQGPQFIFQYYEKEERGRGNFPDRFSARQFPNYSSELNVNALLLGDSALYLCASSLPGEVEYEQYFGPGTRLTVT.

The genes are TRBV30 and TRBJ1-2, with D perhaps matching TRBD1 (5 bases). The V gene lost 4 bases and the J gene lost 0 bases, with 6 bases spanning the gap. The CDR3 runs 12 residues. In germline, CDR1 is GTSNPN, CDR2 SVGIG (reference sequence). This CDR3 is CAWMGPNYGYTF. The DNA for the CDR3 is TGTGCCTGGATGGGACCTAACTATGGCTACACCTTC.

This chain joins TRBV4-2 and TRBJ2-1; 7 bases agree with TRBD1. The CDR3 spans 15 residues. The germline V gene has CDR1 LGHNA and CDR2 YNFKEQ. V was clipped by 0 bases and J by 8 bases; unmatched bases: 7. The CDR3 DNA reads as TGTGCCAGCAGCCAAGAACAGGGGTCGTTTCATGAGCAGTTCTTC. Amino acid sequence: CASSQEQGSFHEQFF.

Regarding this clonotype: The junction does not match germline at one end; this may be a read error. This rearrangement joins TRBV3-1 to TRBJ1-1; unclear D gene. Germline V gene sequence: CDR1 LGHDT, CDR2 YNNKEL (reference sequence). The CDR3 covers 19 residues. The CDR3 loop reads CASCQAVGWGPLPNTEAFF. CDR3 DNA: TGTGCCAGCTGCCAAGCGGTTGGCTGGGGTCCCTTACCGAACACTGAAGCTTTCTTT.

The CDR3 nucleotides read TGTGCCAGTAGTATAGTACCCGGGGATCAGCCCCAGCATTTT. Its translation: CASSIVPGDQPQHF. The genes are TRBV19 and TRBJ1-5; D ambiguous. The CDR3 spans 14 residues. CDR1 LNHDA and CDR2 SQIVND come from the germline V gene (reference sequence). V was shortened by 1 base and J by 5 bases, with 9 bases between the two germline ends.

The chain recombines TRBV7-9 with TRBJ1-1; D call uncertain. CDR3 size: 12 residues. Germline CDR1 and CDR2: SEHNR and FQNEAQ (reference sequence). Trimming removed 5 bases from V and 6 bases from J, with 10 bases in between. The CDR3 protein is CASSQVAPEAFF. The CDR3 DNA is TGTGCCAGCAGCCAGGTGGCTCCTGAAGCTTTCTTT. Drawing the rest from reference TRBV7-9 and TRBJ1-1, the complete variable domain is DTGVSQNPRHKITKRGQNVTFRCDPISEHNRLYWYRQTLGQGPEFLTYFQNEAQLEKSRLLSDRFSAERPKGSFSTLEIQRTEQGDSAMYLCASSQVAPEAFFGQGTRLTVV.

CDR3 in amino acids: CASSLVGGGPYNEQFF. CDR3 bases: TGCGCCAGCAGCCTGGTTGGGGGGGGCCCCTACAATGAGCAGTTCTTC. The rearrangement uses TRBV5-1 and TRBJ2-1; tentatively, D is TRBD2 (7 bases). The CDR3 is made up of 16 amino acids. Germline V gene sequence: CDR1 SGHRS, CDR2 YFSETQ. Trimming stripped 4 bases from V and 2 bases from J, with 16 bases between.

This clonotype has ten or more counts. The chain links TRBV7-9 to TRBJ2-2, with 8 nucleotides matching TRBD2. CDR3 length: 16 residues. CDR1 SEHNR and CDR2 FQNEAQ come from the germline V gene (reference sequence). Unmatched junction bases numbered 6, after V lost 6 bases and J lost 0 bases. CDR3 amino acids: CASRPRGGANTGELFF. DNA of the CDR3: TGTGCCAGCAGGCCCCGGGGGGGTGCGAACACCGGGGAGCTGTTTTTT.

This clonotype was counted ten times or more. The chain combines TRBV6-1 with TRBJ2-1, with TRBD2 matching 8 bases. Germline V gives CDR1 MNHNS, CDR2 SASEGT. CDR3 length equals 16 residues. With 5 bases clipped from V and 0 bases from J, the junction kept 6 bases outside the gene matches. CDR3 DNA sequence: TGTGCCAGCAGTAAATATAGCGGGGACTCCTACAATGAGCAGTTCTTC. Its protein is CASSKYSGDSYNEQFF.

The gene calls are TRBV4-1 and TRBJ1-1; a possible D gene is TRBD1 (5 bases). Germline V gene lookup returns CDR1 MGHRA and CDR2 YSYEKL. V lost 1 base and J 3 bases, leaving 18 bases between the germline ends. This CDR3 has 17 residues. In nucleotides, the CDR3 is TGCGCCAGCAGCCAAGGAGGCAGCTGGATGGGGGACACTGAAGCTTTCTTT. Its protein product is CASSQGGSWMGDTEAFF.

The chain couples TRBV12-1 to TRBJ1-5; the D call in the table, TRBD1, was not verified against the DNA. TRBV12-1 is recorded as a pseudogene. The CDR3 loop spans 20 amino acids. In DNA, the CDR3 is TGTGCCAGCAGCGACGAACCAGGGACAGGGGCCATTGATAGCAATCAGCCCCAGCATTTT. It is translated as CASSDEPGTGAIDSNQPQHF.

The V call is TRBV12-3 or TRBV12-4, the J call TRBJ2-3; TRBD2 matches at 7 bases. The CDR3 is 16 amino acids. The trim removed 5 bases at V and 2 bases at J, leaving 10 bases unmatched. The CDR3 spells CASSPSGTPLTDTQYF. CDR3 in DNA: TGTGCCAGCAGTCCTAGCGGTACCCCCCTCACAGATACGCAGTATTTT.

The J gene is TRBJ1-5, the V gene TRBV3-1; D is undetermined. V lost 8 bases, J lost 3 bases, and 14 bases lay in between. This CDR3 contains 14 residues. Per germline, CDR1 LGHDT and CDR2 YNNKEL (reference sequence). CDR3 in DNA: TGTGCCAGCGGGCCGGAAGGGATCAATCAGCCCCAGCATTTT. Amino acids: CASGPEGINQPQHF.

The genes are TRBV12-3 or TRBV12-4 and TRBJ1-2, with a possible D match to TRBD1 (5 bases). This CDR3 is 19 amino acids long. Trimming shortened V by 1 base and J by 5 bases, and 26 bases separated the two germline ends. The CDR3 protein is CASSLDFRQFPIKAYGYTF. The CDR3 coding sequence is TGTGCCAGCAGTTTAGATTTCCGACAGTTCCCCATTAAGGCGTATGGCTACACCTTC.

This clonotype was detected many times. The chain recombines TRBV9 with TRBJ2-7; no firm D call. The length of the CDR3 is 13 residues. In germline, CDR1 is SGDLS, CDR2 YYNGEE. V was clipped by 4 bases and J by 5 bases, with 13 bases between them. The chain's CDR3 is CASSPQDANEQYF. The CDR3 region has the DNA TGTGCCAGCAGCCCGCAAGACGCAAACGAGCAGTACTTC.

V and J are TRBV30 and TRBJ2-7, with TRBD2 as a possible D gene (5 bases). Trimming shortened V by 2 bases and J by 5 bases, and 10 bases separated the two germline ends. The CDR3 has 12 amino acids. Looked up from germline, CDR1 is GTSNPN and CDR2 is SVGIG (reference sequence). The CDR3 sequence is CAWSIREDEQYF. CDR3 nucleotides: TGTGCCTGGAGTATCCGGGAAGACGAGCAGTACTTC.

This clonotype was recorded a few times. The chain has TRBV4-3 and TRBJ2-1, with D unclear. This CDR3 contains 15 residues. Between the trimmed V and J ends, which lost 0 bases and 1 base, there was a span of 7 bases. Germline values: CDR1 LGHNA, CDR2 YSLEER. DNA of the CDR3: TGCGCCAGCAGCCAAGAGAAAAGTTCCTACAATGAGCAGTTCTTC. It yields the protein CASSQEKSSYNEQFF.

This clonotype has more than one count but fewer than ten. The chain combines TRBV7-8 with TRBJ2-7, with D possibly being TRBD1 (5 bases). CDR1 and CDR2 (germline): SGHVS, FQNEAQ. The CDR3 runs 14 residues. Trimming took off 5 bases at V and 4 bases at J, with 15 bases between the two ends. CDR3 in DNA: TGTGCCAGCAGCCCGGGCGAAAGGGGTTACGAGCAGTACTTC. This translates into CASSPGERGYEQYF.

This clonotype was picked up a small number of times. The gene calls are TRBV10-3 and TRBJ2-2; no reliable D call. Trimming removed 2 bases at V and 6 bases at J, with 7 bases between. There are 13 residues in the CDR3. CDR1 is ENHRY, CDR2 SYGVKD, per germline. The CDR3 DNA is TGTGCCATCAGTGAGACCTTCTCCGGGGAGCTGTTTTTT. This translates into CAISETFSGELFF.

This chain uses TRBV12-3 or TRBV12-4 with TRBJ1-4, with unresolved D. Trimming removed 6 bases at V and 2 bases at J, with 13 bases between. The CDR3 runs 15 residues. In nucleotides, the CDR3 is TGTGCCAGCAGCCAAGGATCTCCGACTAATGAAAAACTGTTTTTT. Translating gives CASSQGSPTNEKLFF.

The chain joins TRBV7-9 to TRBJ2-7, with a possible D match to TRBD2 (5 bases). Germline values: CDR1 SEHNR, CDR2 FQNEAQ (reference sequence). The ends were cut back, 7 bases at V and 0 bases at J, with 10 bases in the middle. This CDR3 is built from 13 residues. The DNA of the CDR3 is TGTGCCAGCATCGATGGGAGCTCCTACGAGCAGTACTTC. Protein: CASIDGSSYEQYF.

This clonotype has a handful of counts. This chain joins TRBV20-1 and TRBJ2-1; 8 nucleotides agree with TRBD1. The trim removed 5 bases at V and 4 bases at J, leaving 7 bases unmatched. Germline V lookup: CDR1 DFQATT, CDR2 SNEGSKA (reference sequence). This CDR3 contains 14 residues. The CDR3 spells CSASSGGGYNEQFF. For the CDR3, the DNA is TGCAGTGCTTCTTCAGGGGGCGGGTACAATGAGCAGTTCTTC.

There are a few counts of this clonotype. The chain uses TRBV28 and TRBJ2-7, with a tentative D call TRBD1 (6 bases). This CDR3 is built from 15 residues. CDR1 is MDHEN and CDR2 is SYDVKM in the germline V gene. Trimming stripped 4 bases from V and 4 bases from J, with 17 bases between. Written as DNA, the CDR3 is TGTGCCAGCAGTTGGCGCCCAGGGGAGTGGTACGAGCAGTACTTC. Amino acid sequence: CASSWRPGEWYEQYF.

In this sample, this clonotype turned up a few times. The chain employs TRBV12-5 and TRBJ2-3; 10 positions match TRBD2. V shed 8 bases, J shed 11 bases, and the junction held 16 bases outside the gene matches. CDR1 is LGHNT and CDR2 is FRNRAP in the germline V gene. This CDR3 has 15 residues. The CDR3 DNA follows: TGTGCTAGTCGTGGCTCTAGCGGGGGCCCCATAGAGCAGTATTTT. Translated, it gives CASRGSSGGPIEQYF.

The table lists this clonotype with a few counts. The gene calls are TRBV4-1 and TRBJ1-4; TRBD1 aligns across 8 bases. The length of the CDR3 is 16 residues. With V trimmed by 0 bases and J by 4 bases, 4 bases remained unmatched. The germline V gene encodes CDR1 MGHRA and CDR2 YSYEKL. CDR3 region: CASSQEETGGNEKLFF. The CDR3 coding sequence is TGCGCCAGCAGCCAAGAAGAAACAGGGGGTAATGAAAAACTGTTTTTT.

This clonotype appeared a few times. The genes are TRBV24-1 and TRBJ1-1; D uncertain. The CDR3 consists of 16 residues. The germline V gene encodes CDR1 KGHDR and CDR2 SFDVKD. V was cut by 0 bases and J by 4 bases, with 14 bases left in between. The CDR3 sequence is CATSDLPDVLGTEAFF. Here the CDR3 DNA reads TGTGCCACCAGTGATTTGCCGGACGTTTTGGGCACTGAAGCTTTCTTT.

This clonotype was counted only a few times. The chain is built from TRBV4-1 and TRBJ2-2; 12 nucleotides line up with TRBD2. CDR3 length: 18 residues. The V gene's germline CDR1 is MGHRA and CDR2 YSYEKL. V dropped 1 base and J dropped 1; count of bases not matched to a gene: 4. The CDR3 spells CASSQGLAGDRNTGELFF. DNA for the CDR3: TGCGCCAGCAGCCAAGGACTAGCGGGGGACCGGAACACCGGGGAGCTGTTTTTT.

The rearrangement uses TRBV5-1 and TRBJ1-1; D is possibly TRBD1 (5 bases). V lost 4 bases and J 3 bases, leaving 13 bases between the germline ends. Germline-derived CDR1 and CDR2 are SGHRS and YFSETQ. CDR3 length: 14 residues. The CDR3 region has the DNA TGCGCCAGCAGCGTGGGGGTAGGAGACACTGAAGCTTTCTTT. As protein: CASSVGVGDTEAFF.